Below are 30 T cell receptor beta chains sequenced from a single sample in a study of T cell responses to AZD1222 COVID-19 vaccine. Repertoires were generated with immunoSEQ multiplex PCR, while TCRdb's copy carries only in-frame clones and drops some. The data show roughly 150,000 clones, roughly nine tenths seen once. The material sequenced was peripheral blood, taken on day 0 of AZD1222 vaccination. These receptors all come from an adult in good health.

This clone was found a few times. The J gene is TRBJ2-2, the V gene TRBV5-1, with TRBD1 identical over 8 bases. The length of the CDR3 is 15 residues. The V and J ends lost 4 bases and 5 bases, in that order; junction bases with no gene match: 7. The germline gives CDR1 SGHRS, CDR2 YFSETQ. CDR3 loop: CASSRNRGATGELFF. The DNA for the CDR3 is TGCGCCAGCAGCCGAAACAGGGGGGCGACCGGGGAGCTGTTTTTT.

J is TRBJ2-1 and V is TRBV21-1; the table's D call, TRBD2, was not checked against the DNA. TRBV21-1 is a recognized pseudogene. CDR3 length: 15 amino acids. The CDR3 loop reads CASSKALPSYNEQFF. In DNA, the CDR3 is TGTGCCAGCAGCAAAGCTCTCCCCTCCTACAATGAGCAGTTCTTC.

This clone was detected once. The J gene is TRBJ2-1, the V gene TRBV7-6; no reliable D call. CDR1 and CDR2 (germline): SGHVS, FNYEAQ. The CDR3 runs 14 residues. V was shortened by 5 bases and J by 8 bases, with 16 bases between the two germline ends. CDR3 sequence: CASSQSAASDEQFF. The CDR3 nucleotides are TGTGCCAGCAGCCAAAGCGCCGCGAGCGATGAGCAGTTCTTC.

The chain has TRBV6-5 and TRBJ2-5; 7 nucleotides match TRBD1. The CDR3 length is 14 residues. The V and J ends lost 0 bases and 2 bases, in that order; junction bases with no gene match: 0. CDR1 and CDR2 from the germline V gene are MNHEY and SVGAGI. CDR3 DNA: TGTGCCAGCAGTTACTCGGGACAGCAAGAGACCCAGTACTTC. Its translation: CASSYSGQQETQYF.

V is TRBV2 and J is TRBJ1-4; D uncertain. The V end lost 8 bases, the J end lost 8 bases, and 15 bases lay between the germline ends. Per the germline V gene, CDR1 is SNHLY and CDR2 is FYNNEI. The CDR3 has 13 residues. In DNA form, the CDR3 reads TGTGCCAGCGTCAAGGGTTATTCGGAAAAACTGTTTTTT. Translated, it gives CASVKGYSEKLFF.

The V gene is TRBV19, the J gene TRBJ1-5; a weak D match, TRBD1 (6 bases). Germline V lookup: CDR1 LNHDA, CDR2 SQIVND (reference sequence). There are 15 residues in the CDR3. The V end was cut by 9 bases, the J end by 3 bases, with 18 bases between. The CDR3 reads CARDTFDRTNQPQHF. As DNA, the CDR3 is TGTGCCAGAGATACTTTCGACAGGACCAATCAGCCCCAGCATTTT.

The rearrangement joins TRBV24-1 to TRBJ1-2; 9 nucleotides agree with TRBD1. The junction had 5 bases not matched to a gene; V was cut back by 3 bases and J by 4 bases. The CDR3 is 15 residues long. Germline CDR1 KGHDR, CDR2 SFDVKD. The CDR3: CATSDPTGGSYGYTF. The DNA for the CDR3 is TGTGCCACCAGTGATCCTACAGGGGGCTCCTATGGCTACACCTTC.

The chain joins TRBV9 to TRBJ2-7, with D perhaps assigned TRBD1 or TRBD2 (5 bases each). This CDR3 spans 14 amino acids. V was clipped by 0 bases and J by 5 bases, with 12 bases between them. Germline-derived CDR1 and CDR2 are SGDLS and YYNGEE. The CDR3, as DNA: TGTGCCAGCAGCGTAGCTATCGGGGCCCACGAGCAGTACTTC. Protein: CASSVAIGAHEQYF.

CDR3 sequence (DNA): TGTGCCAGTAGTATGGGGTACAGGGGGCGGCGGACAGATACGCAGTATTTT. This codes for CASSMGYRGRRTDTQYF. This chain connects TRBV19 to TRBJ2-3; 9 positions match TRBD1. From germline, CDR1 is LNHDA and CDR2 SQIVND (reference sequence). Unmatched junction bases numbered 10, after V lost 3 bases and J lost 3 bases. This CDR3 region has 17 residues.

The rearrangement joins TRBV5-1 to TRBJ2-3; D unclear. CDR1 and CDR2 (germline): SGHRS, YFSETQ. The CDR3 runs 15 residues. The germline V and J ends were trimmed by 1 base and 2 bases, with 11 bases remaining between them. In DNA form, the CDR3 reads TGCGCCAGCAGCTTGTTAGGTAGCTACACAGATACGCAGTATTTT. It translates to CASSLLGSYTDTQYF.

The chain uses TRBV30 and TRBJ2-2; D may be TRBD1 (6 bases). The CDR3 is 18 amino acids. Per the germline V gene, CDR1 is GTSNPN and CDR2 is SVGIG (reference sequence). V shed 0 bases and J shed 0 bases, with 17 bases lying between them. CDR3: CAWSVRLTGTSNTGELFF. The CDR3 DNA reads TGTGCCTGGAGTGTAAGGTTGACCGGGACATCGAACACCGGGGAGCTGTTTTTT. Filled out from reference TRBV30 and TRBJ2-2, the complete variable domain reads SQTIHQWPATLVQPVGSPLSLECTVEGTSNPNLYWYRQAAGRGLQLLFYSVGIGQISSEVPQNLSASRPQDRQFILSSKKLLLSDSGFYLCAWSVRLTGTSNTGELFFGEGSRLTVL.

V usage is TRBV28 and J usage is TRBJ1-6; D call uncertain. The CDR3 has 12 residues. V was clipped by 6 bases and J by 9 bases, with 9 bases between them. CDR1 and CDR2 from the germline V gene are MDHEN and SYDVKM. Written as DNA, the CDR3 is TGTGCCAGCAGGGGTGTGGGTTCACCCCTCCACTTT. It translates to CASRGVGSPLHF.

The J gene is TRBJ1-1, the V gene TRBV30; the D gene is possibly TRBD1 (5 bases). V shed 3 bases and J shed 7 bases, with 15 bases lying between them. Germline V lookup: CDR1 GTSNPN, CDR2 SVGIG (reference sequence). The CDR3 length is 13 residues. In DNA, the CDR3 is TGTGCCTGGAGCCCGCTGGGGGAGGATGAAGCTTTCTTT. It translates to CAWSPLGEDEAFF.

This clone came up once. V is TRBV5-6 and J is TRBJ2-1; 10 bases fit TRBD2. Germline-derived CDR1 and CDR2 are SGHDT and YYEEEE. The CDR3 totals 14 residues. V gave up 7 bases and J gave up 8 bases; unmatched junction bases: 9. In nucleotides, the CDR3 is TGTGCCAGCTCGAAGCGGGGGGGCCGGTATGAGCAGTTCTTC. Protein: CASSKRGGRYEQFF.

The CDR3 sequence is CASSLSRTYEQYF. CDR3 sequence (DNA): TGTGCCAGCAGCTTAAGCAGGACCTACGAGCAGTACTTC. The chain couples TRBV11-2 to TRBJ2-7; the D is unclear. This CDR3 is built from 13 residues. Per the germline V gene, CDR1 is SGHAT and CDR2 is FQNNGV. V lost 2 bases, J lost 2 bases, and 7 bases lay in between.

This chain uses TRBV9 with TRBJ2-3, with 9 bases that match TRBD1. From germline, CDR1 is SGDLS and CDR2 YYNGEE. The CDR3 has 16 amino acids. With V trimmed by 0 bases and J by 3 bases, 5 bases remained unmatched. CDR3: CASSVVGQGTTDTQYF. CDR3 nucleotides: TGTGCCAGCAGCGTAGTTGGACAGGGGACGACAGATACGCAGTATTTT.

A single count supports this clone. The J gene is TRBJ2-3, the V gene TRBV9, with 7 bases identical to TRBD2. The germline gives CDR1 SGDLS, CDR2 YYNGEE. The junction had 6 bases not matched to a gene; V was cut back by 0 bases and J by 2 bases. This CDR3 is 16 amino acids long. The CDR3 DNA sequence: TGTGCCAGCAGCGTAGAGTCTAGCGGAACCACAGATACGCAGTATTTT. Translation: CASSVESSGTTDTQYF.

The chain recombines TRBV10-1 with TRBJ2-2; possible D gene TRBD1, 6 bases. CDR3 length equals 14 residues. Germline V gene lookup returns CDR1 WNHNN and CDR2 SYGVQD (reference sequence). The ends were cut back, 9 bases at V and 1 base at J, with 12 bases in the middle. CDR3 coding DNA: TGCGCCAGTAGACAGGAGCTGAACACCGGGGAGCTGTTTTTT. It codes for CASRQELNTGELFF.

In DNA, the CDR3 is TGTGCCAGTAGAAGGCCCGGGACACGGGGCTACACCTTC. Residues: CASRRPGTRGYTF. The chain is built from TRBV19 and TRBJ1-2; possibly TRBD1 for D (6 bases). Germline V CDR1 and CDR2: LNHDA, SQIVND (reference sequence). CDR3 length equals 13 residues. Between the trimmed V and J ends, which lost 6 bases and 8 bases, there was a span of 16 bases.

This sequence joins TRBV19 and TRBJ1-2; D is uncertain. With 3 bases removed from V and 6 bases from J, the gap between germline ends came to 17 bases. Germline loops: CDR1 LNHDA, CDR2 SQIVND (reference sequence). The CDR3 is 15 residues long. The CDR3 DNA reads as TGTGCCAGTAGTATCGGTCAGAGTTTTTCCAATGGCTACACCTTC. Translated, it gives CASSIGQSFSNGYTF.

The chain uses TRBV20-1 and TRBJ1-1; D ambiguous. The length of the CDR3 is 11 residues. V shed 1 base and J shed 7 bases, with 7 bases lying between them. CDR1 is DFQATT, CDR2 SNEGSKA, per germline (reference sequence). The CDR3 coding sequence is TGCAGTGCTAGAGCAGCCGGTGAAGCTTTCTTT. It codes for CSARAAGEAFF.

The genes are TRBV27 and TRBJ1-4; unclear D gene. This CDR3 comprises 13 residues. V was trimmed by 0 bases and J by 16 bases, leaving 15 bases between them. Germline V lookup: CDR1 MNHEY, CDR2 SMNVEV (reference sequence). The DNA for the CDR3 is TGTGCCAGCAGTTTATCGGGGTCAGGTTATCGGTTTTTT. Amino acids: CASSLSGSGYRFF.

The chain combines TRBV10-3 with TRBJ1-5, with D possibly TRBD1 on 6 matching bases. The V gene lost 2 bases and the J gene lost 6 bases, with 17 bases spanning the gap. This CDR3 has 16 residues. Looked up from germline, CDR1 is ENHRY and CDR2 is SYGVKD. The DNA of the CDR3 is TGTGCCATCAGTGAGCCCGGGCAGGGGAAGGCTCAGCCCCAGCATTTT. Translation gives CAISEPGQGKAQPQHF.

The CDR3 region is CASRTRGHIDYGYTF. CDR3 DNA: TGTGCCAGCAGAACCAGGGGGCATATCGACTATGGCTACACCTTC. The chain recombines TRBV6-5 with TRBJ1-2; 8 bases match TRBD1. The germline V gene encodes CDR1 MNHEY and CDR2 SVGAGI. Trimming cost V 6 bases and J 3 bases; bases outside gene matches: 9. The CDR3 contains 15 residues.

The chain combines TRBV10-3 with TRBJ1-1, with TRBD1 as a possible D gene (5 bases). Germline CDR1 ENHRY, CDR2 SYGVKD. This CDR3 has 13 residues. V lost 4 bases and J lost 2, with 8 bases in between. CDR3 sequence (DNA): TGTGCCATCAGTGTTGACAGTAACACTGAAGCTTTCTTT. Amino acid sequence: CAISVDSNTEAFF.

J is TRBJ2-7 and V is TRBV7-9; no definite D call. The CDR3 totals 12 residues. Per the germline V gene, CDR1 is SEHNR and CDR2 is FQNEAQ (reference sequence). V shed 5 bases and J shed 4 bases, with 9 bases lying between them. The CDR3 protein is CASSEDGYEQYF. The DNA of the CDR3 is TGTGCCAGCAGCGAGGACGGGTACGAGCAGTACTTC.

The CDR3 nucleotides are TGTGCCAGCAGCCGAGACCCAGGTCCGCCACCAAAAAACATTCAGTACTTC. Its translation: CASSRDPGPPPKNIQYF. The J gene is TRBJ2-4, the V gene TRBV3-1 (or the pseudogene TRBV3-2); D ambiguous. Trimming cost V 4 bases and J 4 bases, with 20 bases left between them. The CDR3 contains 17 residues. Germline CDR1 LGHDT, CDR2 YNNKEL (reference sequence).

The chain uses TRBV5-6 and TRBJ1-1; D might be TRBD1 (6 bases). Trimming took off 1 base at V and 1 base at J, with 11 bases between the two ends. CDR3 length: 15 residues. The germline gives CDR1 SGHDT, CDR2 YYEEEE. In DNA, the CDR3 is TGTGCCAGCAGCTTGTTTACAGGGAAGAACACTGAAGCTTTCTTT. It encodes CASSLFTGKNTEAFF.

The chain couples TRBV19 to TRBJ2-3, with D possibly TRBD2 on 6 matching bases. Deletions cut 5 bases from V and 4 bases from J, with 16 bases between. Germline CDR1 reads LNHDA; CDR2 reads SQIVND (reference sequence). The CDR3 is 15 residues long. The CDR3 loop reads CASSSARGNADTQYF. DNA of the CDR3: TGTGCCAGTAGTTCGGCCCGGGGGAACGCAGATACGCAGTATTTT. Looking up the rest from reference TRBV19 and TRBJ2-3 gives the full variable domain: DGGITQSPKYLFRKEGQNVTLSCEQNLNHDAMYWYRQDPGQGLRLIYYSQIVNDFQKGDIAEGYSVSREKKESFPLTVTSAQKNPTAFYLCASSSARGNADTQYFGPGTRLTVL.

The chain links TRBV7-2 to TRBJ2-7; 9 bases are a match to TRBD2. Germline CDR1 is SGHTA and CDR2 is FQGNSA. The CDR3 contains 15 residues. V was pared by 1 base and J by 4 bases, with 5 bases of the junction left unmatched. The DNA of the CDR3 is TGTGCCAGCAGCTTAGAGACTAGCGGTCCGTACGAGCAGTACTTC. Its protein product is CASSLETSGPYEQYF.